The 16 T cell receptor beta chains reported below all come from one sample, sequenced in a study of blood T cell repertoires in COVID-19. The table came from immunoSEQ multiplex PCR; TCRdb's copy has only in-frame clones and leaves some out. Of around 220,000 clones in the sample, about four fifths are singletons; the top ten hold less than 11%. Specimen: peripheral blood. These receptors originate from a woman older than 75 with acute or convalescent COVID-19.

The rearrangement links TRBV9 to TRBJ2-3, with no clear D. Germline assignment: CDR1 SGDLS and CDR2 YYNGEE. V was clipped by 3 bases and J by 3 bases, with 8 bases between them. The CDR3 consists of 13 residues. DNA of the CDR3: TGTGCCAGCAGCGCCGGCGGAACAGATACGCAGTATTTT. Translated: CASSAGGTDTQYF.

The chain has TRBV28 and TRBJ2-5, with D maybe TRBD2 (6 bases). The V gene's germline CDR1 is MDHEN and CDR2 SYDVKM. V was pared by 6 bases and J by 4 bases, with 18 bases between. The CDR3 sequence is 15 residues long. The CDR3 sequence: CASRGTSLLRETQYF. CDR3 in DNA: TGTGCCAGCAGGGGGACTTCTCTGTTGAGAGAGACCCAGTACTTC.

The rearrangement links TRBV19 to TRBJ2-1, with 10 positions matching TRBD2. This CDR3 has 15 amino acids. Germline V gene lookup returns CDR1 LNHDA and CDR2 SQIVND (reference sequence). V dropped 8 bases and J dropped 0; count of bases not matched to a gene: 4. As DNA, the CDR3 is TGTGCCAGTGATAGCGGGAGGAGCTCCTACAATGAGCAGTTCTTC. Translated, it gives CASDSGRSSYNEQFF.

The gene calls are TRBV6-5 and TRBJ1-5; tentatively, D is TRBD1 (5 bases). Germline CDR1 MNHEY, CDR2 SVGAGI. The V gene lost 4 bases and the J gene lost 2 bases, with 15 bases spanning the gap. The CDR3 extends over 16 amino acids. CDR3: CASSSLGGGGNQPQHF. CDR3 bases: TGTGCCAGCAGTTCCCTTGGGGGAGGGGGCAATCAGCCCCAGCATTTT.

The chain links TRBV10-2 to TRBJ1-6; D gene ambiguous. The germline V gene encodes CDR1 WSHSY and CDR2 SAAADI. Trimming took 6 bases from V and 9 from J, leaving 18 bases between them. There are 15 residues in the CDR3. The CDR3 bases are TGCGCCAGCAGCCTAGATGGGAGATTTGGTTCACCCCTCCACTTT. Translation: CASSLDGRFGSPLHF.

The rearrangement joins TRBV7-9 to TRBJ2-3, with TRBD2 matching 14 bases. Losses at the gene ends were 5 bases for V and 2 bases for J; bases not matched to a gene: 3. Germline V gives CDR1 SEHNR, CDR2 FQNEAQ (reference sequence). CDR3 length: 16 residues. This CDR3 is CASSLTSGRATDTQYF. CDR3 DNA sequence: TGTGCCAGCAGCCTGACTAGCGGGAGGGCCACAGATACGCAGTATTTT.

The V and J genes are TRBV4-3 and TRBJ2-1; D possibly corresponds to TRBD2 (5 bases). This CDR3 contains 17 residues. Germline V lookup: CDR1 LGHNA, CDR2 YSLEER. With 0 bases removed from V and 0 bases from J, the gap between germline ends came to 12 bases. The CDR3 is CASSQDQDRDSYNEQFF. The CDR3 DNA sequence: TGCGCCAGCAGCCAAGATCAGGACCGGGACTCCTACAATGAGCAGTTCTTC.

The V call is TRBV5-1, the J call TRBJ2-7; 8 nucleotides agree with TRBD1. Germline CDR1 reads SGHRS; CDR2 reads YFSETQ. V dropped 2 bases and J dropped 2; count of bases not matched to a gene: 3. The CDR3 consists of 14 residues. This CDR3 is CASSFTRGPYEQYF. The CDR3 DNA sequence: TGCGCCAGCAGCTTTACCAGGGGGCCCTACGAGCAGTACTTC.

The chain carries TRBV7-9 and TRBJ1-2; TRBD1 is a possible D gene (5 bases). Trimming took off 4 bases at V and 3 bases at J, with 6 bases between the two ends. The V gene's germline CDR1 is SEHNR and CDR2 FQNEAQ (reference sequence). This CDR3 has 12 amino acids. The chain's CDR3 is CASSSQDYGYTF. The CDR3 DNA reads TGTGCCAGCAGCTCACAGGACTATGGCTACACCTTC. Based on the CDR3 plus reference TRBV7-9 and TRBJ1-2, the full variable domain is DTGVSQNPRHKITKRGQNVTFRCDPISEHNRLYWYRQTLGQGPEFLTYFQNEAQLEKSRLLSDRFSAERPKGSFSTLEIQRTEQGDSAMYLCASSSQDYGYTFGSGTRLTVV.

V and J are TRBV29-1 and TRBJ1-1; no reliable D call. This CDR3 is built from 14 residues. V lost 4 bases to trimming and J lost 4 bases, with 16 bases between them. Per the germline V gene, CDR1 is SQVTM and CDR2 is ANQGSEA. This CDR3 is CSVGWRAGGTEAFF. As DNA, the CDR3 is TGCAGCGTTGGGTGGCGGGCCGGCGGCACTGAAGCTTTCTTT.

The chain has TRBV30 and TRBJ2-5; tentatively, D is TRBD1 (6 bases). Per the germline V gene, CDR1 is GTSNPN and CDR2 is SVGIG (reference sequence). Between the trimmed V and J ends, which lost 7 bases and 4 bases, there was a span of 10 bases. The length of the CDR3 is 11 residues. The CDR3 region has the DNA TGTGCCTCACTGACAGGAGAGACCCAGTACTTC. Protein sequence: CASLTGETQYF.

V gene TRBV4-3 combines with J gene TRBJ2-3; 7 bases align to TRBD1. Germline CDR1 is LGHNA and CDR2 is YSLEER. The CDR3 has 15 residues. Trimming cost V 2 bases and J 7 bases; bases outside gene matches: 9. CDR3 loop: CASSQSILQGNTQYF. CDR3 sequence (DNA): TGCGCCAGCAGCCAATCCATCTTACAGGGGAATACGCAGTATTTT.

CDR3 region: CASSLSLAGAATGELFF. The CDR3 region has the DNA TGTGCCAGCAGTTTATCTTTAGCGGGGGCCGCCACCGGGGAGCTGTTTTTT. This sequence joins TRBV28 and TRBJ2-2, with TRBD2 matching over 9 bases. Germline CDR1 MDHEN, CDR2 SYDVKM. Trimming at V came to 1 base and at J to 4 bases, leaving 7 bases not matched to a gene. CDR3 size: 17 residues.

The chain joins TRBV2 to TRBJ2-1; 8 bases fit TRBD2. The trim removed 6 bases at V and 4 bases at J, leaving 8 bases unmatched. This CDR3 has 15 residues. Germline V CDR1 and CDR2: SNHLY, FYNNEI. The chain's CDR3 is CASSERTSSYNEQFF. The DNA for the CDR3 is TGTGCCAGCAGCGAGAGGACTAGCAGTTACAATGAGCAGTTCTTC.

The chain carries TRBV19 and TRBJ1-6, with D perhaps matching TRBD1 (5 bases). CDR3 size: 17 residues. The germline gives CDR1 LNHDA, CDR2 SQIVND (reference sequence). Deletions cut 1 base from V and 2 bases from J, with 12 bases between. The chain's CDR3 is CASSIGSGRPYNSPLHF. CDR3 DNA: TGTGCCAGTAGTATAGGATCAGGGAGGCCCTATAATTCACCCCTCCACTTT.

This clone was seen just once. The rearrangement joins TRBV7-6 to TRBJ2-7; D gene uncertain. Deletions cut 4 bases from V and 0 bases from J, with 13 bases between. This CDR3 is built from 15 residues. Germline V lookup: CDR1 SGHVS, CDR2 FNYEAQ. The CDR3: CASSSDFSSSYEQYF. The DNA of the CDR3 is TGTGCCAGCAGCTCCGATTTCTCCAGCTCCTACGAGCAGTACTTC.